Included here is one T cell receptor beta chain sequence, with context. Antigen unknown. These data belong to a study of graft-versus-host responses after intestinal transplantation. Study at large: After anti-thymocyte globulin induction, recipients took tacrolimus and steroids for two to three years.

Data came from immunoSEQ multiplex PCR; TCRdb stores just in-frame clones and leaves some out. This sample has about 90,000 clones, with around 90% found just once. The V end was cut by 3 bases, the J end by 1 base, with 16 bases between. This CDR3 region has 16 residues. Germline CDR1 SGHRS, CDR2 YFSETQ. Study outcomes and limitations: Ileal or blood samples showed some GvH clones first, and such clones were also found in recipient marrow. Early after transplant, HvG declines were associated with peak levels of circulating GvH clones.

The specimen was unstimulated CD4+ T cells sorted from spleen or lymph node cells, collected before transplant. The clonotype was recovered from a human donor who was the organ donor for an intestinal transplant. The chain has TRBV5-1 and TRBJ1-1; D is perhaps TRBD1 (5 bases). CDR3 amino acids: CASSWGVWDTNTEAFF. The DNA for the CDR3 is TGCGCCAGCAGCTGGGGGGTATGGGATACGAACACTGAAGCTTTCTTT.